One sample yielded the 14 T cell receptor beta chains listed below, sequenced in a study of cytomegalovirus exposure and HLA in healthy donors. Sequenced by immunoSEQ multiplex PCR; TCRdb stores in-frame clones only, minus some. Of tens of thousands of clones detected, about 82% appear once; the ten largest clones hold around 3%. Sequencing was carried out using PBMCs. The origin of the receptors is a man between 25 and 39 years old in good health and CMV-seronegative.

This clone has only one observation. J is TRBJ2-5 and V is TRBV29-1, with D possibly matching TRBD2 (6 bases). Germline V lookup: CDR1 SQVTM, CDR2 ANQGSEA. V was shortened by 6 bases and J by 0 bases, with 8 bases between the two germline ends. CDR3 length: 12 residues. CDR3 sequence: CSVGLDQETQYF. In DNA form, the CDR3 reads TGCAGCGTGGGACTCGACCAAGAGACCCAGTACTTC.

The rearrangement uses TRBV4-2 and TRBJ2-7; 8 nucleotides align to TRBD1. J lost 4 bases, V lost 6 bases, and 11 bases had no gene match. Per the germline V gene, CDR1 is LGHNA and CDR2 is YNFKEQ. The CDR3 extends over 15 amino acids. Written as DNA, the CDR3 is TGTGCCAGCAGGGAGAGTCAGGGGGCACGTTACGAGCAGTACTTC. It codes for CASRESQGARYEQYF.

This chain uses TRBV7-3 with TRBJ1-6; D call uncertain. Trimming took 6 bases from V and 8 from J, leaving 8 bases between them. The CDR3 contains 12 residues. Looked up from germline, CDR1 is SGHTA and CDR2 is FQGTGA. The CDR3 sequence is CASRQEDSPLHF. The DNA for the CDR3 is TGTGCCAGCAGACAAGAGGATTCACCCCTCCACTTT.

This clone turned up a few times. The J gene is TRBJ2-2, the V gene TRBV18; possibly TRBD1 for D (5 bases). This CDR3 has 15 amino acids. Germline assignment: CDR1 KGHSH and CDR2 LQKENI. The V and J ends lost 1 base and 6 bases respectively, with 12 bases between them. The CDR3 DNA is TGTGCCAGCTCACCACGCCAAGGGGCTTCCGGGGAGCTGTTTTTT. This gives the protein CASSPRQGASGELFF.

This clone was seen only once. The genes are TRBV5-4 and TRBJ2-1; 9 bases align to TRBD1. From germline, CDR1 is SGHNT and CDR2 YYREEE (reference sequence). This CDR3 region has 14 residues. V was clipped by 4 bases and J by 6 bases; unmatched bases: 5. This chain's CDR3 is CASSGQGRVNEQFF. CDR3 coding DNA: TGTGCCAGCAGCGGACAGGGGAGAGTCAATGAGCAGTTCTTC. Supplemented by reference TRBV5-4 and TRBJ2-1, the full variable domain reads ETGVTQSPTHLIKTRGQQVTLRCSSQSGHNTVSWYQQALGQGPQFIFQYYREEENGRGNFPPRFSGLQFPNYSSELNVNALELDDSALYLCASSGQGRVNEQFFGPGTRLTVL.

This chain connects TRBV20-1 to TRBJ1-2; the D is unclear. This CDR3 region has 11 residues. The germline V and J ends were trimmed by 1 base and 8 bases, with 8 bases remaining between them. The germline V gene encodes CDR1 DFQATT and CDR2 SNEGSKA (reference sequence). CDR3 DNA sequence: TGCAGTGCTAGAGCGCCGGGGGGCTACACCTTC. Protein sequence: CSARAPGGYTF.

The chain is built from TRBV27 and TRBJ2-1; 11 positions agree with TRBD2. The V and J ends lost 5 bases and 4 bases, in that order; junction bases with no gene match: 7. The length of the CDR3 is 16 residues. The germline CDR1 and CDR2 sequences are MNHEY and SMNVEV (reference sequence). The CDR3 coding sequence is TGTGCCAGCAGTACTCTAGCGGGGGGCTCGTACAATGAGCAGTTCTTC. Translating gives CASSTLAGGSYNEQFF.

The chain recombines TRBV28 with TRBJ2-7, with D maybe TRBD1 (5 bases). With 5 bases removed from V and 5 bases from J, the gap between germline ends came to 10 bases. Germline CDR1 and CDR2: MDHEN and SYDVKM. CDR3 length: 12 residues. CDR3 coding DNA: TGTGCCAGCAGTCAGGGTCCGAACGAGCAGTACTTC. Protein product: CASSQGPNEQYF. Full variable domain (remainder filled in from reference TRBV28 and TRBJ2-7): DVKVTQSSRYLVKRTGEKVFLECVQDMDHENMFWYRQDPGLGLRLIYFSYDVKMKEKGDIPEGYSVSREKKERFSLILESASTNQTSMYLCASSQGPNEQYFGPGTRLTVT.

The chain uses TRBV27 and TRBJ2-1; the D gene is possibly TRBD1 (6 bases). V dropped 4 bases and J dropped 6 bases, with 13 bases sitting between them. Germline loops: CDR1 MNHEY, CDR2 SMNVEV (reference sequence). The CDR3 extends over 14 amino acids. The CDR3 sequence: CASSSQGSGNEQFF. In nucleotides, the CDR3 is TGTGCCAGCAGTTCACAGGGTTCAGGCAATGAGCAGTTCTTC.

V usage is TRBV2 and J usage is TRBJ1-5; weak D call: TRBD1 (6 bases). Germline-derived CDR1 and CDR2 are SNHLY and FYNNEI. The CDR3 contains 13 residues. Trimming left V 5 bases short and J 6 bases short, with 11 bases between. CDR3 sequence reads: CASSNRVAQPQHF. The CDR3 DNA sequence: TGTGCCAGCAGTAACAGGGTCGCTCAGCCCCAGCATTTT.

The chain is built from TRBV27 and TRBJ1-1, with 9 positions matching TRBD1. CDR1 MNHEY and CDR2 SMNVEV come from the germline V gene (reference sequence). V lost 7 bases, J lost 10 bases, and 10 bases stayed unmatched. This CDR3 has 13 residues. The CDR3 here is CASTTWGTGLAFF. The CDR3 DNA is TGTGCCAGCACAACATGGGGGACAGGGCTAGCTTTCTTT.

This chain links TRBV27 with TRBJ2-2; maybe TRBD2 (7 bases). The V and J ends lost 4 bases and 6 bases respectively, with 9 bases between them. The germline V gene encodes CDR1 MNHEY and CDR2 SMNVEV (reference sequence). The CDR3 spans 13 residues. CDR3 sequence (DNA): TGTGCCAGCAGTTCCGGGGGGCCCGGGGAGCTGTTTTTT. Amino acids: CASSSGGPGELFF.

J is TRBJ2-1 and V is TRBV28; D remains ambiguous. The length of the CDR3 is 13 residues. In germline, CDR1 is MDHEN, CDR2 SYDVKM. V dropped 8 bases and J dropped 7 bases, with 15 bases sitting between them. CDR3 residues: CASSTLPINEQFF. CDR3 DNA sequence: TGTGCCAGCTCAACTCTCCCTATTAATGAGCAGTTCTTC.

The chain couples TRBV10-2 to TRBJ2-2, with 16 bases that match TRBD2. V shed 7 bases and J 8 bases; nucleotides not matched to a gene: 7. Germline loops: CDR1 WSHSY, CDR2 SAAADI. The CDR3 extends over 16 amino acids. As DNA, the CDR3 is TGCGCCAGCACCCCGGGACTAGCGGGAGGGGTAGGGGAGCTGTTTTTT. Protein sequence: CASTPGLAGGVGELFF.